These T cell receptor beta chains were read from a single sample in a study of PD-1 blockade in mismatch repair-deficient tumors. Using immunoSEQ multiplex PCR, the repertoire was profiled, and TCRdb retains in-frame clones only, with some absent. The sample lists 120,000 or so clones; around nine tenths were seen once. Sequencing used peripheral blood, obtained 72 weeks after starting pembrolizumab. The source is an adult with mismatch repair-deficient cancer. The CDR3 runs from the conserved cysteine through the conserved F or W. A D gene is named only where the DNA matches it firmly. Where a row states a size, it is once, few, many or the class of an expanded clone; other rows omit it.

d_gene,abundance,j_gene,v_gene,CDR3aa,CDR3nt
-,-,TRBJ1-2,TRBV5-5,CASSQLLNYGYTF,TGTGCCAGCAGCCAACTTCTTAACTATGGCTACACCTTC
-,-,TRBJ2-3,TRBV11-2,CASSLVQTGDTQYF,TGTGCCAGCAGCTTAGTCCAGACAGGAGATACGCAGTATTTT
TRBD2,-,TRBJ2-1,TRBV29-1,CSVAPGLSYNEQFF,TGCAGCGTGGCCCCGGGACTAAGCTACAATGAGCAGTTCTTC
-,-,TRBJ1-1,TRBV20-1,CSAMTSTEAFF,TGCAGTGCTATGACGTCTACTGAAGCTTTCTTT
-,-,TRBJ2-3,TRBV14,CASSQRRGTDTQYF,TGTGCCAGCAGCCAGCGACGAGGCACAGATACGCAGTATTTT
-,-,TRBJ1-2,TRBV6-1,CASSGGSYGYTF,TGTGCCAGCAGTGGGGGCTCGTATGGCTACACCTTC
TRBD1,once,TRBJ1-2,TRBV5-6,CASSLDRHNYGYTF,TGTGCCAGCAGCCTGGACAGGCATAACTATGGCTACACCTTC
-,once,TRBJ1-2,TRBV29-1,CSARGSREAGYTF,TGCAGCGCCCGAGGGTCCAGGGAGGCTGGCTACACCTTC
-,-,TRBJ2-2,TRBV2,CASGSANRAGGELFF,TGTGCCAGTGGGTCCGCGAACAGGGCTGGCGGGGAGCTGTTTTTT
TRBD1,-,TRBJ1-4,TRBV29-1,CSVDTGQGPSEKLFF,TGCAGCGTAGACACGGGACAGGGGCCAAGTGAAAAACTGTTTTTT
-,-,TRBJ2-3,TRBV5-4,CASLVRHGTDTQYF,TGTGCCAGCCTCGTGAGACACGGGACAGATACGCAGTATTTT
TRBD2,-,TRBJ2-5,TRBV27,CASSGRLAGGWETQYF,TGTGCCAGCAGTGGAAGACTAGCGGGAGGGTGGGAGACCCAGTACTTC
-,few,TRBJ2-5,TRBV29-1,CSVEGGRGTETQYF,TGCAGCGTTGAAGGGGGCAGGGGTACAGAGACCCAGTACTTC
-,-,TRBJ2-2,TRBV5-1,CASSLAYEQGGTGELFF,TGCGCCAGCAGCTTGGCCTATGAGCAGGGCGGCACCGGGGAGCTGTTTTTT
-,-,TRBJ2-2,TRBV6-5,CASSWGRGGELFF,TGTGCCAGCAGCTGGGGGCGGGGCGGGGAGCTGTTTTTT
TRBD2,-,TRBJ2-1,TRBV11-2,CASSLGTSGIYEQFF,TGTGCCAGCAGCCTCGGGACTAGCGGGATTTATGAGCAGTTCTTC
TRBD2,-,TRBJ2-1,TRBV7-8,CASRPKRTGTSVNNEQFF,TGTGCCAGCAGACCAAAGCGGACCGGGACTAGCGTTAACAATGAGCAGTTCTTC
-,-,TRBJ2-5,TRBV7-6,CASSLGPESRGGETQYF,TGTGCCAGCAGCTTAGGACCTGAATCCAGGGGCGGGGAGACCCAGTACTTC
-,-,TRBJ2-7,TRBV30,CAWSPQVSYEQYF,TGTGCCTGGAGTCCACAGGTTAGCTACGAGCAGTACTTC
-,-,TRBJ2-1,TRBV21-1,CASTSRCESYNEQFF,TGTGCCAGCACTTCAAGATGCGAGTCCTACAATGAGCAGTTCTTC
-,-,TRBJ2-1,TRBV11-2,CASSLGLQEFF,TGTGCCAGCAGCTTGGGCCTACAGGAATTCTTC
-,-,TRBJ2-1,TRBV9,CASSGPEQFF,TGTGCCAGCAGCGGTCCTGAGCAGTTCTTC
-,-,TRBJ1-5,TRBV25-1,CASREGRWNQPQHF,TGTGCCAGCAGGGAGGGGAGGTGGAATCAGCCCCAGCATTTT
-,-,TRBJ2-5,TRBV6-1,CASSPDSSSRETQYF,TGTGCCAGCAGTCCAGACAGTTCTTCCCGGGAGACCCAGTACTTC
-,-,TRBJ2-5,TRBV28,CASSLAPEEGWETQYF,TGTGCCAGCAGTTTAGCCCCCGAAGAGGGATGGGAGACCCAGTACTTC
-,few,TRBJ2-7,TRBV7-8,CASSPSYEQYF,TGTGCCAGCAGTCCATCCTACGAGCAGTACTTC
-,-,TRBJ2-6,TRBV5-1,CASSPTGSGANVLTF,TGCGCCAGCAGCCCGACAGGCTCTGGGGCCAACGTCCTGACTTTC
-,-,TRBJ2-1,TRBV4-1,CASSQPTRYEQFF,TGCGCCAGCAGCCAACCGACTAGATATGAGCAGTTCTTC
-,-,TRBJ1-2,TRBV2,CASSEAAGYGYTF,TGTGCCAGCAGTGAAGCTGCGGGCTATGGCTACACCTTC
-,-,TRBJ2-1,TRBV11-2,CASSLVGQQFF,TGTGCCAGCAGCTTAGTCGGCCAGCAGTTCTTC
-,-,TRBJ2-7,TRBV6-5,CASSFDVGSYEQYF,TGTGCCAGCAGTTTTGATGTGGGCTCCTACGAGCAGTACTTC
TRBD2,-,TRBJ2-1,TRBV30,CAWSVQGSGRASYNEQFF,TGTGCCTGGAGTGTACAGGGAAGCGGGAGGGCTTCCTACAATGAGCAGTTCTTC
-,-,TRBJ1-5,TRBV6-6,CASTGKSAGNQPQHF,TGTGCCAGCACCGGAAAATCCGCTGGCAATCAGCCCCAGCATTTT
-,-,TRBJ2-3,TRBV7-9,CASSFRVAYSSTDTQYF,TGTGCCAGCAGCTTCCGAGTCGCGTACTCTAGCACAGATACGCAGTATTTT
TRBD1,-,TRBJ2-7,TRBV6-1,CASRDTGAYEQYF,TGTGCCAGCAGAGACACAGGGGCCTACGAGCAGTACTTC
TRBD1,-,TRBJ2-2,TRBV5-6,CASSLGDRGWTGELFF,TGTGCCAGCAGCCTTGGGGACAGGGGTTGGACCGGGGAGCTGTTTTTT
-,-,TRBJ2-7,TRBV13,CASSFRQGLVEQYF,TGTGCCAGCAGCTTCAGACAGGGACTCGTCGAGCAGTACTTC
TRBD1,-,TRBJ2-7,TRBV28,CASSHSAQGVNEQYF,TGTGCCAGCAGCCACTCGGCACAGGGGGTGAACGAGCAGTACTTC